The 27 T cell receptor beta chains in this list originate from one sample, sequenced in a study of blood T cell repertoires in COVID-19. Produced via immunoSEQ multiplex PCR; TCRdb's table is partial and in-frame only. The sample consists of 400,000 to 450,000 clones, 75% to 90% of them appearing once. The sequenced material came from PBMCs or T cells enriched from blood (not recorded which). The receptors stem from a man aged 30 to 45 who had recovered from COVID-19.

DNA for the CDR3: TGTGCCAGCAGCTTAGATGGTGGTAGCGGGAGCTCCTACAATGAGCAGTTCTTC. Amino acid sequence: CASSLDGGSGSSYNEQFF. J is TRBJ2-1 and V is TRBV11-3; 9 bases align to TRBD2. Trimming took 0 bases from V and 0 from J; bases not matched to a gene: 6. The CDR3 extends over 18 amino acids. The germline CDR1 and CDR2 sequences are SGHNT and YENEEA.

The genes are TRBV18 and TRBJ2-1; D uncertain. Per germline, CDR1 KGHSH and CDR2 LQKENI. Trimming left V 1 base short and J 6 bases short, with 7 bases between. This CDR3 is built from 13 residues. CDR3 protein: CASSPRVGNEQFF. The CDR3 nucleotides are TGTGCCAGCTCACCACGTGTCGGCAATGAGCAGTTCTTC.

This chain links TRBV3-1 (or the pseudogene TRBV3-2) with TRBJ2-7; perhaps TRBD1 as D (7 bases). Trimming pared 0 bases from V and 3 bases from J, leaving 15 bases between. The CDR3 consists of 16 residues. Germline CDR1 LGHDT, CDR2 YNNKEL (reference sequence). The CDR3: CASSQDIWGDSYEQYF. The CDR3 DNA sequence: TGTGCCAGCAGCCAAGATATTTGGGGGGACAGCTACGAGCAGTACTTC.

The J gene is TRBJ2-1, the V gene TRBV5-1, with TRBD2 matching 13 bases. The junction had 4 bases not matched to a gene; V was cut back by 2 bases and J by 5 bases. Per the germline V gene, CDR1 is SGHRS and CDR2 is YFSETQ. CDR3 length: 16 amino acids. The CDR3 reads CASSLLGLAGNNEQFF. The DNA of the CDR3 is TGCGCCAGCAGCTTACTGGGACTAGCGGGAAACAATGAGCAGTTCTTC.

About this clone: The same CDR3 also results from other DNA sequences found in this sample. The chain joins TRBV18 to TRBJ1-4; 7 positions agree with TRBD1. The CDR3 has 13 amino acids. V lost 2 bases, J lost 8 bases, and 2 bases stayed unmatched. Germline lookup yields CDR1 KGHSH and CDR2 LQKENI. The CDR3: CASSPGQEEKLFF. DNA for the CDR3: TGTGCCAGCTCACCAGGACAGGAGGAAAAACTGTTTTTT. Full variable domain (outside the CDR3, taken from reference TRBV18 and TRBJ1-4): NAGVMQNPRHLVRRRGQEARLRCSPMKGHSHVYWYRQLPEEGLKFMVYLQKENIIDESGMPKERFSAEFPKEGPSILRIQQVVRGDSAAYFCASSPGQEEKLFFGSGTQLSVL.

This clone appeared once. The chain employs TRBV27 and TRBJ2-2, with D perhaps matching TRBD2 (6 bases). CDR1 is MNHEY, CDR2 SMNVEV, per germline (reference sequence). With 5 bases removed from V and 3 bases from J, the gap between germline ends came to 13 bases. This CDR3 has 15 residues. In DNA form, the CDR3 reads TGTGCCAGCAGTATGGGACTGAGATACACCGGGGAGCTGTTTTTT. It translates to CASSMGLRYTGELFF.

This chain joins TRBV7-9 and TRBJ1-1; 9 bases map to TRBD1. The CDR3 runs 16 residues. Losses at the gene ends were 4 bases for V and 1 base for J; bases not matched to a gene: 7. CDR1 and CDR2 from the germline V gene are SEHNR and FQNEAQ (reference sequence). CDR3 nucleotide sequence: TGTGCCAGCAGCTCCTCACAGGGGGCATCGAACACTGAAGCTTTCTTT. This sequence encodes CASSSSQGASNTEAFF.

The chain links TRBV6-1 to TRBJ1-4; possible D gene TRBD1, 6 bases. The CDR3 extends over 16 amino acids. Germline lookup yields CDR1 MNHNS and CDR2 SASEGT. Trimming removed 4 bases at V and 0 bases at J, with 12 bases between. The CDR3 protein is CASSGRRTATNEKLFF. The DNA for the CDR3 is TGTGCCAGCAGTGGTCGGCGGACAGCAACTAATGAAAAACTGTTTTTT.

The chain is built from TRBV19 and TRBJ2-5, with a tentative D call TRBD2 (5 bases). The V and J ends lost 6 bases and 3 bases respectively, with 17 bases between them. The CDR3 length is 15 residues. CDR1 is LNHDA, CDR2 SQIVND, per germline (reference sequence). In nucleotides, the CDR3 is TGTGCCAGTAGCCCACATCGGGATCCCAAAGAGACCCAGTACTTC. Translation gives CASSPHRDPKETQYF.

This chain connects TRBV18 to TRBJ1-1, with D possibly matching TRBD1 (6 bases). Looked up from germline, CDR1 is KGHSH and CDR2 is LQKENI. There are 14 residues in the CDR3. The ends were cut back, 5 bases at V and 4 bases at J, with 14 bases in the middle. The CDR3 nucleotides read TGTGCCAGCTCAGGGACCCAGGGGCGCACTGAAGCTTTCTTT. It yields the protein CASSGTQGRTEAFF.

Details on this clone: This sample includes further DNA sequences coding for the same CDR3. The V gene is TRBV18, the J gene TRBJ2-7; no firm D call. Trimming removed 6 bases at V and 4 bases at J, with 7 bases between. Germline CDR1 reads KGHSH; CDR2 reads LQKENI. The CDR3 has 11 residues. The chain's CDR3 is CASSSSYEQYF. The CDR3, as DNA: TGTGCCAGCTCTTCCTCTTACGAGCAGTACTTC.

The V gene is TRBV10-3, the J gene TRBJ2-7; 7 bases are a match to TRBD1. The length of the CDR3 is 14 residues. The junction had 4 bases not matched to a gene; V was cut back by 4 bases and J by 1 base. Looked up from germline, CDR1 is ENHRY and CDR2 is SYGVKD. The CDR3 DNA is TGTGCCATCAGTGGCCGGGGACAGTCCTACGAGCAGTACTTC. Residues: CAISGRGQSYEQYF.

This clone was seen a single time. The V and J genes are TRBV7-2 and TRBJ1-2; TRBD1 matches at 7 bases. The V and J ends lost 5 bases and 4 bases, in that order; junction bases with no gene match: 7. Germline CDR1 SGHTA, CDR2 FQGNSA. The CDR3 is made up of 14 amino acids. CDR3 loop: CASSTTGARYGYTF. DNA of the CDR3: TGTGCCAGCAGCACTACAGGGGCCCGCTATGGCTACACCTTC.

The genes are TRBV28 and TRBJ1-4, with a tentative D call TRBD1 (5 bases). The CDR3 contains 17 residues. The V and J ends lost 6 bases and 8 bases respectively, with 25 bases between them. Germline values: CDR1 MDHEN, CDR2 SYDVKM. The CDR3 loop is CASSSLRIGNRGEKLFF. As DNA, the CDR3 is TGTGCCAGCAGCTCGCTAAGGATTGGGAATAGGGGCGAAAAACTGTTTTTT.

J is TRBJ1-5 and V is TRBV25-1, with D maybe TRBD1 (5 bases). Germline CDR1 and CDR2: MGHDK and SYGVNS. The V end was cut by 6 bases, the J end by 8 bases, with 17 bases between. This CDR3 is 14 amino acids long. This CDR3 reads CASREVGRGKPQHF. The CDR3 DNA reads as TGTGCCAGCAGGGAGGTAGGGCGGGGGAAGCCCCAGCATTTT.

This clone was detected once. The J gene is TRBJ2-7, the V gene TRBV28; 9 bases agree with TRBD1. V lost 1 base, J lost 2 bases, and 9 bases stayed unmatched. The CDR3 is made up of 17 amino acids. In germline, CDR1 is MDHEN, CDR2 SYDVKM. CDR3 sequence: CASSLYPGQGYTYEQYF. CDR3 bases: TGTGCCAGCAGTTTATACCCGGGACAGGGATACACCTACGAGCAGTACTTC.

The chain employs TRBV7-6 and TRBJ2-3; D possibly corresponds to TRBD1 (6 bases). The V gene's germline CDR1 is SGHVS and CDR2 FNYEAQ. The CDR3 length is 14 residues. V was pared by 5 bases and J by 3 bases, with 12 bases between. The CDR3 nucleotides read TGTGCCAGCAGCGTATACAGGGATACAGATACGCAGTATTTT. As protein: CASSVYRDTDTQYF.

This sequence joins TRBV6-5 and TRBJ2-1; tentatively, D is TRBD1 (6 bases). In germline, CDR1 is MNHEY, CDR2 SVGAGI. V dropped 6 bases and J dropped 3 bases, with 15 bases sitting between them. The CDR3 is 15 amino acids. CDR3 residues: CASRQNRASYNEQFF. As DNA, the CDR3 is TGTGCCAGCAGGCAGAACAGGGCCAGCTACAATGAGCAGTTCTTC.

V gene TRBV3-1 (or the pseudogene TRBV3-2) combines with J gene TRBJ1-5; maybe TRBD1 (5 bases). Trimming pared 9 bases from V and 6 bases from J, leaving 18 bases between. CDR3 length equals 14 residues. Germline V gene lookup returns CDR1 LGHDT and CDR2 YNNKEL (reference sequence). CDR3 loop: CASTAGGLGQPQHF. As DNA, the CDR3 is TGTGCCAGTACAGCGGGGGGGTTGGGTCAGCCCCAGCATTTT.

The chain recombines TRBV19 with TRBJ2-1, with 10 bases lining up with TRBD2. The CDR3 totals 18 residues. V was clipped by 0 bases and J by 1 base; unmatched bases: 6. CDR1 and CDR2 from the germline V gene are LNHDA and SQIVND (reference sequence). The CDR3 DNA follows: TGTGCCAGTAGTATAGATGTGGGAGCGGGAGGGTCCTACAATGAGCAGTTCTTC. Encoded protein: CASSIDVGAGGSYNEQFF.

This clone was counted a single time. The chain combines TRBV7-2 with TRBJ2-1; 8 bases match TRBD2. CDR1 and CDR2 (germline): SGHTA, FQGNSA. V shed 0 bases and J 2 bases; nucleotides not matched to a gene: 18. CDR3 size: 21 residues. DNA for the CDR3: TGTGCCAGCAGCTTAGCGCGGAGGGTCGTGGGGCTAGCGGGCCCCTACAATGAGCAGTTCTTC. As protein: CASSLARRVVGLAGPYNEQFF.

This clone was recorded once. The chain uses TRBV3-1 (or the pseudogene TRBV3-2) and TRBJ2-5; TRBD2 might be the D (5 bases). The CDR3 is 14 residues long. V lost 7 bases and J 7 bases, leaving 19 bases between the germline ends. Germline CDR1 and CDR2: LGHDT and YNNKEL (reference sequence). As DNA, the CDR3 is TGTGCCAGCAACGAGCACGCCGGAGGTGGGACCCAGTACTTC. Its protein product is CASNEHAGGGTQYF.

The genes are TRBV5-8 and TRBJ1-1; D possibly corresponds to TRBD1 (6 bases). Per germline, CDR1 SGHTS and CDR2 YDEGEE. This CDR3 comprises 15 residues. V lost 5 bases and J 0 bases, leaving 14 bases between the germline ends. CDR3 loop: CASRTSTGMNTEAFF. CDR3 in DNA: TGTGCCAGCAGAACATCCACAGGGATGAACACTGAAGCTTTCTTT.

The chain links TRBV5-6 to TRBJ2-1; 9 bases fit TRBD2. The CDR3 contains 16 residues. The germline CDR1 and CDR2 sequences are SGHDT and YYEEEE. Trimming cost V 0 bases and J 3 bases; bases outside gene matches: 4. The CDR3 protein is CASSLVAGVGYNEQFF. In DNA form, the CDR3 reads TGTGCCAGCAGCTTGGTAGCGGGAGTTGGCTACAATGAGCAGTTCTTC.

V is TRBV5-1 and J is TRBJ2-3; D not certain. In germline, CDR1 is SGHRS, CDR2 YFSETQ. The CDR3 runs to 12 residues. The V and J ends lost 4 bases and 6 bases respectively, with 9 bases between them. The CDR3 sequence is CASSLGDDTQYF. CDR3 DNA sequence: TGCGCCAGCAGCCTTGGAGATGATACGCAGTATTTT.

V gene TRBV5-1 combines with J gene TRBJ1-2; D is unclear. This CDR3 is 14 amino acids long. Germline CDR1 reads SGHRS; CDR2 reads YFSETQ. The V end lost 4 bases, the J end lost 2 bases, and 12 bases lay between the germline ends. The CDR3 bases are TGCGCCAGCAGCCAGGATTTGTTAAACTATGGCTACACCTTC. Translating it yields CASSQDLLNYGYTF.

V is TRBV5-1 and J is TRBJ2-1, with TRBD2 identical over 10 bases. There are 16 residues in the CDR3. The V and J ends lost 0 bases and 9 bases, in that order; junction bases with no gene match: 9. Germline V CDR1 and CDR2: SGHRS, YFSETQ. CDR3 sequence: CASSLGASGSVFEQFF. Written as DNA, the CDR3 is TGCGCCAGCAGCTTGGGCGCTAGCGGGAGTGTTTTTGAGCAGTTCTTC.